What follows are 8 T cell receptor beta chains derived from one specimen sequenced in a study of cytomegalovirus exposure and HLA in healthy donors. TCRdb's table, derived via immunoSEQ multiplex PCR, lists solely in-frame clones and lacks some. Of some 180,000 clones listed, 86% are singletons. The material sequenced was PBMCs. The receptors were gathered from a man between 25 and 39 years old in good health and CMV-seropositive.

V gene TRBV14 combines with J gene TRBJ2-7, with TRBD2 matching over 11 bases. V was clipped by 4 bases and J by 0 bases; unmatched bases: 5. The germline V gene encodes CDR1 SGHDN and CDR2 FVKESK. The CDR3 length is 16 residues. This CDR3 reads CASSLPGLAASYEQYF. The CDR3, as DNA: TGTGCCAGCAGCCTCCCGGGACTAGCGGCCTCCTACGAGCAGTACTTC.

The J gene is TRBJ1-6, the V gene TRBV7-8; D not resolved. Germline CDR1 SGHVS, CDR2 FQNEAQ. The V gene lost 1 base and the J gene lost 1 base, with 8 bases spanning the gap. The CDR3 is 16 residues long. The CDR3 spells CASSLGGASYNSPLHF. The CDR3 region has the DNA TGTGCCAGCAGCTTAGGAGGAGCTTCCTATAATTCACCCCTCCACTTT. Variable domain in full (rest from reference TRBV7-8 and TRBJ1-6): GAGVSQSPRYKVAKRGQDVALRCDPISGHVSLFWYQQALGQGPEFLTYFQNEAQLDKSGLPSDRFFAERPEGSVSTLKIQRTQQEDSAVYLCASSLGGASYNSPLHFGNGTRLTVT.

This rearrangement joins TRBV29-1 to TRBJ2-7; D perhaps matches TRBD1 (6 bases). The CDR3 has 14 residues. Germline lookup yields CDR1 SQVTM and CDR2 ANQGSEA. Deletions cut 5 bases from V and 2 bases from J, with 16 bases between. CDR3 in amino acids: CSVYKAGDPYEQYF. The CDR3 DNA reads TGCAGCGTTTATAAAGCAGGGGACCCCTACGAGCAGTACTTC.

This sequence joins TRBV5-6 and TRBJ1-2, with no clear D. V was shortened by 4 bases and J by 4 bases, with 11 bases between the two germline ends. The CDR3 contains 13 residues. The germline V gene encodes CDR1 SGHDT and CDR2 YYEEEE. CDR3 sequence: CASSQGQPYGYTF. The CDR3 bases are TGTGCCAGCAGCCAAGGCCAACCCTATGGCTACACCTTC.

The rearrangement joins TRBV2 to TRBJ2-7; no clear D. The CDR3 extends over 12 amino acids. Germline CDR1 reads SNHLY; CDR2 reads FYNNEI. Trimming left V 7 bases short and J 1 base short, with 8 bases between. The CDR3 loop reads CASTDISYEQYF. CDR3 sequence (DNA): TGTGCCAGCACCGACATTTCCTACGAGCAGTACTTC.

This clone was observed once. V gene TRBV4-2 combines with J gene TRBJ2-2; D is unclear. The CDR3 sequence is 13 residues long. CDR1 is LGHNA and CDR2 is YNFKEQ in the germline V gene. V was shortened by 1 base and J by 7 bases, with 7 bases between the two germline ends. The DNA for the CDR3 is TGTGCCAGCAGCCAAGCTAGGGTCGGGGAGCTGTTTTTT. Its translation is CASSQARVGELFF.

The chain employs TRBV29-1 and TRBJ2-7, with D unclear. Trimming left V 6 bases short and J 6 bases short, with 12 bases between. This CDR3 has 11 residues. Germline-derived CDR1 and CDR2 are SQVTM and ANQGSEA. CDR3 in amino acids: CSVRQLGEQYF. CDR3 sequence (DNA): TGCAGCGTCCGACAACTGGGCGAGCAGTACTTC.

This chain connects TRBV9 to TRBJ1-3, with D unresolved. Germline CDR1 SGDLS, CDR2 YYNGEE. The CDR3 runs to 16 residues. The V end lost 0 bases, the J end lost 0 bases, and 10 bases lay between the germline ends. Here the CDR3 DNA reads TGTGCCAGCAGCGTAGCGGCTGGGAGCTCTGGAAACACCATATATTTT. Amino acid sequence: CASSVAAGSSGNTIYF.